This is a list of T cell receptor beta chains from one sample in a study of T-cell memory formation after mild COVID-19. One entry per CDR3 protein results from TCRdb running MiXCR on the 5' RACE reads. The sample lists about 260,000 distinct CDR3 sequences; 8% to 10% were seen once. Sequenced sample: PBMCs or a T cell subset sorted from them (not recorded which). Receptors were obtained from a man between 18 and 29 years old who had mild COVID-19 (a few samples of this study predate the infection). Cell type and time point are not known. Each CDR3 is given with its conserved first and last residue. The D gene is left open where the match is weak. A clone size is listed for some rows: how often the clone was seen (once, few, many), or a class if it is expanded.

TRBJ2-3 13 NA few TRBV20-1 CSADPGGPDTQYF TGCAGTGCTGACCCGGGGGGCCCAGATACGCAGTATTTT
TRBJ2-1 17 NA few TRBV6-2/TRBV6-3 CASSSTPLGRIYNEQFF TGTGCCAGCAGTTCCACCCCTTTGGGCAGAATATACAATGAGCAGTTCTTC
TRBJ2-1 15 NA few TRBV5-1 CASSRLPGPYNEQFF TGCGCCAGCAGCCGGCTGCCAGGGCCCTACAATGAGCAGTTCTTC
TRBJ2-5 15 TRBD2 many TRBV27 CASSSGVAGVVTQYF TGTGCCAGCAGTTCCGGGGTAGCGGGGGTAGTGACCCAGTACTTC
TRBJ1-5 15 NA few TRBV6-6 CASSYSRGSNQPQHF TGTGCCAGCAGTTACTCCAGGGGAAGCAATCAGCCCCAGCATTTT
TRBJ2-6 18 NA few TRBV6-2/TRBV6-3 CASSSSGSATSGANVLTF TGTGCCAGCAGTTCCTCCGGTAGCGCCACCTCTGGGGCCAACGTCCTGACTTTC
TRBJ2-5 13 NA many TRBV29-1 CSVDGAFQETQYF TGCAGCGTTGATGGAGCGTTTCAAGAGACCCAGTACTTC
TRBJ1-5 14 NA many TRBV19 CASNPPAPNQPQHF TGTGCCAGTAACCCTCCAGCGCCCAATCAGCCCCAGCATTTT
TRBJ2-1 13 NA NA TRBV10-3 CAISVASTNEQFF TGTGCCATCAGTGTAGCTAGCACGAATGAGCAGTTCTTC
TRBJ2-2 13 NA NA TRBV3-1 CASSSDNTGELFF TGTGCCAGCAGTAGCGACAACACCGGGGAGCTGTTTTTT
TRBJ2-2 16 NA many TRBV20-1 CSARDGQAQNTGELFF TGCAGTGCTAGAGATGGCCAGGCTCAAAACACCGGGGAGCTGTTTTTT
TRBJ2-3 15 TRBD2 NA TRBV3-1 CASSLYTSGTDTQYF TGTGCCAGCAGCCTATATACTAGCGGCACAGATACGCAGTATTTT
TRBJ2-2 16 NA few TRBV10-3 CATQRGRDKNTGELFF TGTGCCACCCAGCGGGGCCGGGACAAGAACACCGGGGAGCTGTTTTTT
TRBJ2-3 16 TRBD2 NA TRBV7-8 CASSLASGALTDTQYF TGTGCCAGCAGCTTAGCCAGCGGGGCGCTCACAGATACGCAGTATTTT
TRBJ1-1 13 NA few TRBV7-2 CASSSSGDTEAFF TGTGCCAGCAGCTCATCAGGGGACACTGAAGCTTTCTTT
TRBJ2-1 15 TRBD2 NA TRBV6-5 CASSQLAGGPNEQFF TGTGCCAGCAGTCAGCTAGCGGGGGGCCCCAATGAGCAGTTCTTC
TRBJ1-2 16 TRBD1 many TRBV20-1 CSAPRLGSGGDYGYTF TGCAGTGCTCCTCGACTCGGGTCAGGGGGCGACTATGGCTACACCTTC
TRBJ2-1 13 TRBD2 many TRBV7-3 CASSLLAGVEQFF TGTGCCAGCAGCCTCCTAGCGGGGGTTGAGCAGTTCTTC
TRBJ2-5 16 TRBD1 many TRBV24-1 CATSDSGTASGETQYF TGTGCCACCAGTGATTCTGGGACAGCCTCGGGAGAGACCCAGTACTTC
TRBJ2-5 16 TRBD2 NA TRBV5-1 CASSSSAASGDETQYF TGCGCCAGCAGTAGCAGCGCGGCTAGCGGGGATGAGACCCAGTACTTC
TRBJ2-2 15 NA many TRBV7-3 CASSLGGSNTGELFF TGTGCCAGCAGCCTGGGGGGCTCGAACACCGGGGAGCTGTTTTTT
TRBJ2-1 17 TRBD2 many TRBV29-1 CSVGGLAGFALHNEQFF TGCAGCGTTGGGGGACTAGCGGGGTTCGCCCTCCACAATGAGCAGTTCTTC
TRBJ2-7 14 NA NA TRBV6-2/TRBV6-3 CASSDLGLTYEQYF TGTGCCAGCAGTGACTTGGGACTCACCTACGAGCAGTACTTC
TRBJ1-1 11 NA few TRBV4-2 CASSQREKAFF TGTGCCAGCAGCCAACGAGAGAAGGCTTTCTTT
TRBJ1-4 15 NA NA TRBV25-1 CASSNGVATNEKLFF TGTGCCAGCAGTAACGGGGTGGCAACTAATGAAAAACTGTTTTTT
TRBJ2-2 15 NA few TRBV20-1 CSASGRGGGTGELFF TGCAGTGCTAGCGGAAGGGGAGGTGGTACCGGGGAGCTGTTTTTT
TRBJ2-3 15 NA many TRBV7-6 CASSLAASSTDTQYF TGTGCCAGCTCCCTGGCCGCCTCTAGCACAGATACGCAGTATTTT
TRBJ1-3 17 NA few TRBV4-3 CASSQALGAVSGNTIYF TGCGCCAGCAGCCAAGCCCTCGGGGCGGTCTCTGGAAACACCATATATTTT
TRBJ2-7 15 TRBD1 few TRBV4-2 CASSPSGQEPGEQYF TGTGCCAGCAGCCCTTCCGGACAGGAACCTGGCGAGCAGTACTTC
TRBJ2-1 17 NA many TRBV7-3 CASSLTRLSGAYNEQFF TGTGCCAGCAGCTTAACGAGGCTTTCAGGTGCATACAATGAGCAGTTCTTC
TRBJ2-5 13 NA many TRBV20-1 CSASWGPQETQYF TGCAGTGCTAGTTGGGGGCCCCAAGAGACCCAGTACTTC
TRBJ2-3 15 TRBD2 NA TRBV12-3/TRBV12-4 CASSLSVAGGTAQYF TGTGCCAGCAGTTTATCAGTAGCGGGGGGTACCGCGCAGTATTTT
TRBJ1-2 14 TRBD1 few TRBV7-2 CASSWGTEPRGYTF TGTGCCAGCAGCTGGGGGACAGAACCCCGTGGCTACACCTTC
TRBJ2-6 18 NA NA TRBV5-1 CASSPTGDPSSGANVLTF TGCGCCAGCAGCCCAACCGGTGACCCCAGCTCTGGGGCCAACGTCCTGACTTTC
TRBJ2-2 15 NA many TRBV5-1 CASSLESGDTGELFF TGCGCCAGCAGCTTGGAGTCGGGGGACACCGGGGAGCTGTTTTTT
TRBJ1-4 13 NA many TRBV7-9 CASSLIEREKLFF TGTGCCAGCAGCTTAATAGAACGTGAAAAACTGTTTTTT
TRBJ2-5 14 NA NA TRBV7-2 CASSLGLRKETQYF TGTGCCAGCAGCTTAGGTCTGAGAAAAGAGACCCAGTACTTC
TRBJ1-1 13 NA many TRBV6-5 CASSYSGGTEAFF TGTGCCAGCAGTTACTCAGGGGGCACTGAAGCTTTCTTT
TRBJ1-1 14 NA few TRBV7-3 CASSFAGGNTEAFF TGTGCCAGCAGCTTTGCGGGGGGCAACACTGAAGCTTTCTTT
TRBJ1-5 15 NA few TRBV12-3/TRBV12-4 CASTLRMAGRAAQHF TGTGCCAGCACACTGCGGATGGCGGGACGGGCGGCCCAGCATTTT
TRBJ2-3 17 TRBD2 many TRBV4-2 CASSHLIGSGGTDTQYF TGTGCCAGCAGCCACCTCATAGGAAGCGGGGGCACAGATACGCAGTATTTT
TRBJ2-3 14 NA NA TRBV2 CASLGTPSTDTQYF TGTGCCAGCCTAGGGACACCTAGCACAGATACGCAGTATTTT
TRBJ2-2 15 NA many TRBV7-2 CASSSQGRVAGELFF TGTGCCAGCAGCTCCCAGGGGCGCGTGGCCGGGGAGCTGTTTTTT
TRBJ2-4 12 NA NA TRBV7-9 CASSLANDIQYF TGTGCCAGCAGCTTAGCGAATGACATTCAGTACTTC
TRBJ1-1 15 NA few TRBV5-1 CASSSPFEDGTEAFF TGCGCCAGCAGCTCCCCTTTTGAGGACGGCACTGAAGCTTTCTTT
TRBJ2-5 11 NA NA TRBV5-1 CASKERETQYF TGCGCCAGCAAGGAGCGGGAGACCCAGTACTTC
TRBJ1-6 14 NA NA TRBV12-3/TRBV12-4 CASSIPLAYSPLHF TGTGCCAGCAGTATCCCCTTGGCCTACTCACCCCTCCACTTT
TRBJ2-3 16 TRBD1 many TRBV6-2/TRBV6-3 CASSYGGQGEVDTQYF TGTGCCAGCAGTTACGGGGGACAGGGGGAGGTGGATACGCAGTATTTT
TRBJ1-2 14 TRBD1 NA TRBV7-9 CASVRQGASYGYTF TGTGCCAGCGTTAGACAGGGGGCGAGCTATGGCTACACCTTC
TRBJ1-6 14 NA many TRBV11-2 CASSLRSGVSPLHF TGTGCCAGCAGCTTGAGGTCCGGGGTCTCACCCCTCCACTTT
TRBJ2-3 14 NA once TRBV20-1 CSASSGGLRDTQYF TGCAGTGCCTCGAGCGGAGGACTGAGAGATACGCAGTATTTT
TRBJ2-1 14 TRBD1 few TRBV4-2 CASSQDLRGHEQFF TGTGCCAGCAGCCAAGATCTGAGGGGGCATGAGCAGTTCTTC
TRBJ2-7 13 NA many TRBV5-1 CASSAGATYEQYF TGCGCCAGCAGCGCCGGGGCCACCTACGAGCAGTACTTC
TRBJ1-5 15 NA NA TRBV19 CASSIGEISGQPQHF TGTGCCAGTAGTATAGGAGAGATTTCCGGGCAGCCCCAGCATTTT
TRBJ1-2 14 NA NA TRBV5-1 CASSLEAAYYGYTF TGCGCCAGCAGCTTGGAAGCAGCCTACTATGGCTACACCTTC
TRBJ2-1 17 TRBD2 NA TRBV6-5 CASSTGTSLDSYNEQFF TGTGCCAGCAGTACCGGGACTAGTCTCGATTCCTACAATGAGCAGTTCTTC
TRBJ1-1 15 NA NA TRBV6-5 CASSPGRGPNTEAFF TGTGCCAGCAGCCCCGGGAGGGGACCGAACACTGAAGCTTTCTTT
TRBJ1-4 15 TRBD1 NA TRBV10-3 CAISATGATNEKLFF TGTGCCATCAGTGCGACAGGGGCAACTAATGAAAAACTGTTTTTT
TRBJ1-6 16 NA NA TRBV12-3/TRBV12-4 CASSFRGGVRNSPLHF TGTGCCAGCAGTTTCAGGGGAGGCGTTCGGAATTCACCCCTCCACTTT